These 7 T cell receptor beta chains were all obtained from the same sample, sequenced in a study of regulatory T cells in long-lasting Graves disease. Time point: persistent/refractory GD, antithyroid drugs over 5 years with positive TRAb. After RNA was extracted from PBMCs, the TCR library was made from it. Building of the TCR beta libraries involved iRepertoire HTBI primers and Arm-PCR of CDR3 regions. TCRdb passed the multiplex PCR reads through MiXCR, listing each CDR3 protein once. The sample records around 450,000 distinct CDR3 sequences, roughly 21% being singletons. The starting material was peripheral blood mononuclear cells (PBMCs), obtained when the disease was refractory, from a patient treated with antithyroid drugs. The source is a female donor with Graves disease.

This clonotype was counted ten times or more. The chain combines TRBV12-3 or TRBV12-4 with TRBJ1-5, with D hard to call. Trimming left V 1 base short and J 4 bases short, with 8 bases between. The CDR3 has 14 amino acids. The CDR3 DNA is TGTGCCAGCAGTTTAGAGTCTCAGAATCAGCCCCAGCATTTT. Amino acids: CASSLESQNQPQHF.

This chain uses TRBV19 with TRBJ1-6, with TRBD1 matching 7 bases. Germline lookup yields CDR1 LNHDA and CDR2 SQIVND (reference sequence). The CDR3 extends over 15 amino acids. J gave up 7 bases and V 8 bases, and 11 bases lay outside the gene matches. DNA for the CDR3: TGTGCCAGTGCAAGAGACAGGGCCAGGAATTCACCCCTCCACTTT. This codes for CASARDRARNSPLHF.

This clonotype was detected many times. This chain links TRBV19 with TRBJ1-2; D not certain. The V and J ends lost 0 bases and 2 bases respectively, with 7 bases between them. Germline-derived CDR1 and CDR2 are LNHDA and SQIVND (reference sequence). The CDR3 runs 14 residues. Here the CDR3 DNA reads TGTGCCAGTAGTATAGATCAGGAAAACTATGGCTACACCTTC. This codes for CASSIDQENYGYTF.

The chain joins TRBV20-1 to TRBJ1-5; weak D call: TRBD1 (5 bases). The germline CDR1 and CDR2 sequences are DFQATT and SNEGSKA (reference sequence). Trimming took 5 bases from V and 2 from J, leaving 22 bases between them. CDR3 length: 17 residues. CDR3 amino acids: CSAPLPRYGGGNQPQHF. DNA for the CDR3: TGCAGTGCTCCGCTCCCCAGGTACGGGGGGGGCAATCAGCCCCAGCATTTT.

The chain carries TRBV24-1 and TRBJ2-1; TRBD2 agrees at 14 bases. The CDR3 length is 16 residues. Looked up from germline, CDR1 is KGHDR and CDR2 is SFDVKD. J lost 7 bases, V lost 4 bases, and 5 bases had no gene match. In DNA form, the CDR3 reads TGTGCCACCAGTGAAACCGGGACTAGCGGGAGTAATGAGCAGTTCTTC. Encoded protein: CATSETGTSGSNEQFF.

This clonotype has ten or more counts. The chain links TRBV28 to TRBJ2-4; no definite D call. The V and J ends lost 5 bases and 2 bases respectively, with 7 bases between them. CDR1 and CDR2 from the germline V gene are MDHEN and SYDVKM. The CDR3 length is 13 residues. CDR3 amino acids: CASSLEPKNIQYF. The CDR3 DNA reads as TGTGCCAGCAGTCTAGAACCCAAAAACATTCAGTACTTC.

J is TRBJ2-2 and V is TRBV20-1; D possibly corresponds to TRBD1 (6 bases). Germline CDR1 is DFQATT and CDR2 is SNEGSKA (reference sequence). The CDR3 has 14 residues. V gave up 2 bases and J gave up 5 bases, with 12 bases separating them. CDR3: CSARKTGITGELFF. CDR3 nucleotide sequence: TGCAGTGCTAGAAAGACAGGAATAACCGGGGAGCTGTTTTTT.